What follows is one T cell receptor beta chain and its context. CDR1 and CDR2 from the germline V gene are LNHDA and SQIVND (reference sequence). The CDR3 has 15 amino acids. Trimming at V came to 5 bases and at J to 8 bases, leaving 8 bases not matched to a gene. The authors' processing: Researchers report that nucleated cell counts were estimated from reference gene primer amplification. Measured with immunoSEQ multiplex PCR; TCRdb has only the in-frame clones, and not every one. D and trimming come from the DNA, and the V and J calls and clone size come from that table. There are around 70,000 clones in the sample; 91% occur only once, and 7.3% lies in the top ten. The entry originates in a study of blood T cell repertoires in COVID-19. Study context: PBMCs, B-cell-depleted T cells, or T cells provided the cDNA or gDNA that made up the material.

Sequencing was done on a sample of peripheral blood. This receptor was taken from a human donor in a cohort sampled during active COVID-19. The rearrangement uses TRBV19 and TRBJ1-4; 10 bases fit TRBD1. Written as DNA, the CDR3 is TGTGCCAGTAGTCTGACAGGGGGCGCTTACGAAAAACTGTTTTTT. Protein product: CASSLTGGAYEKLFF.